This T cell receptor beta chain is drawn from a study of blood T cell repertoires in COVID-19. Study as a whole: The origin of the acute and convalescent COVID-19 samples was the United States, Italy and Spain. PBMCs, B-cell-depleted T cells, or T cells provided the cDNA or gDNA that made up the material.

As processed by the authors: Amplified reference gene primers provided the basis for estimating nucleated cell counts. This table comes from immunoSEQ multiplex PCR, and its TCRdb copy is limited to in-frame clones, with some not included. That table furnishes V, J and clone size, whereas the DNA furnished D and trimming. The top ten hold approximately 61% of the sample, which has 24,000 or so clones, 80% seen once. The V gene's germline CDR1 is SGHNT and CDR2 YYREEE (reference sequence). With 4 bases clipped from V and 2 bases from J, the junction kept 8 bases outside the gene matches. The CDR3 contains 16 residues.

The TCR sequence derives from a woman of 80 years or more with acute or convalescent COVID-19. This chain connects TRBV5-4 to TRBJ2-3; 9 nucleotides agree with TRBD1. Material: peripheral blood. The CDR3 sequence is CASSTRTGAYTDTQYF. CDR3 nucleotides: TGTGCCAGCAGCACCCGGACAGGGGCTTACACAGATACGCAGTATTTT.